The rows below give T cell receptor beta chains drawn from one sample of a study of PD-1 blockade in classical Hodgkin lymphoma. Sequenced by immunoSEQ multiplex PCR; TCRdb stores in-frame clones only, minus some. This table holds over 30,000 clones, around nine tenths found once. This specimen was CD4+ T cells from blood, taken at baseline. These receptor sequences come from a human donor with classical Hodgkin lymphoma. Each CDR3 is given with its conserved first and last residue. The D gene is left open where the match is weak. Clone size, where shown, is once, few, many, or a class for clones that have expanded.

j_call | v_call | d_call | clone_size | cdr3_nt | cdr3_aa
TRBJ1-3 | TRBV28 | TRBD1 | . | TGTGCCAGCAGTTTATCTGACAGGGGGTTAAGCACCATATATTTT | CASSLSDRGLSTIYF
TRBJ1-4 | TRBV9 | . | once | TGTGCCAGCAGCGTAGCCCCTGCAACTAATGAAAAACTGTTTTTT | CASSVAPATNEKLFF
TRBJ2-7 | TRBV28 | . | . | TGTGCCAGCAGTACAGCTGTTGGCGGCTACGAGCAGTACTTC | CASSTAVGGYEQYF
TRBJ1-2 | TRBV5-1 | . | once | TGCGCCAGCAGTGAAGGTACTAACTATGGCTACACCTTC | CASSEGTNYGYTF
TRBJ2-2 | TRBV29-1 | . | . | TGCAGCGTGGGCCCAAGACTCGCCGGGGAGCTGTTTTTT | CSVGPRLAGELFF
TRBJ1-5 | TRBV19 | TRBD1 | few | TGTGCCAGTAGTATAGGGGACAGGGTGAATCAGCCCCAGCATTTT | CASSIGDRVNQPQHF
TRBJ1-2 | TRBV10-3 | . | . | TGTGCCATCATTAGCGAAGGGGGAGGGCGGAACTATGGCTACACCTTC | CAIISEGGGRNYGYTF
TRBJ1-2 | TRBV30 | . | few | TGTGCCTGGAGTAGGGGAAACTATGGCTACACCTTC | CAWSRGNYGYTF
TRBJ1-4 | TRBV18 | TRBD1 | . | TGTGCCAGCTCACCCACCGGACAGGGGCGGATGAGTGAAAAACTGTTTTTT | CASSPTGQGRMSEKLFF
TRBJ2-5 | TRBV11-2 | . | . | TGTGCCAGCAGGCCCAGGTCTCAAGAGACCCAGTACTTC | CASRPRSQETQYF
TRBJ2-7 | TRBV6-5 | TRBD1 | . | TGTGCCAGCAGTTACTCGGGGGGACAGGGCTACGAGCAGTACTTC | CASSYSGGQGYEQYF
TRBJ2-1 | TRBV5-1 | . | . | TGCGCCAGCAGCGCGGACACTAGATCCTACAATGAGCAGTTCTTC | CASSADTRSYNEQFF
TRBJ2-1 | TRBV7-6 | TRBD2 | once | TGTGCCAGCAGCTTAGTAGTAGGAGCGGGAGGACCCAGCCGGGAGCAGTTCTTC | CASSLVVGAGGPSREQFF
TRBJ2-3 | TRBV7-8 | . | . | TGTGCCAGCACCCCCAGGGAGTCTAGCACAGATACGCAGTATTTT | CASTPRESSTDTQYF
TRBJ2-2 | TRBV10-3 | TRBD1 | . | TGTGCCATCAGTCCGGGACAGGGAAGAGGCGGGGAGCTGTTTTTT | CAISPGQGRGGELFF
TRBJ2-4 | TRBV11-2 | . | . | TGTGCCAGCAGTTTGAAGGGCGACATTCAGTACTTC | CASSLKGDIQYF
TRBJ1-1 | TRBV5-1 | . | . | TGCGCCAGCAGCTTGGGTTACGGGCTGGGGGTGAACACTGAAGCTTTCTTT | CASSLGYGLGVNTEAFF
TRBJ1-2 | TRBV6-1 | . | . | TGTGCCAGCAGTGAAGGGATTGTGAGGTTTTATGGCTACACCTTC | CASSEGIVRFYGYTF
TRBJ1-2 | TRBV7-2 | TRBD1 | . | TGTGCCAGCAGCTTAGCTGGGACAGGGGACACCTATAACTATGGCTACACCTTC | CASSLAGTGDTYNYGYTF
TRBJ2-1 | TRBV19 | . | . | TGTGCCAGTAGTATAGGGCTCGCTTACAATGAGCAGTTCTTC | CASSIGLAYNEQFF
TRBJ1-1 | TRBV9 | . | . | TGTGCCAGCAGGGACCCAAGCGGGAACACTGAAGCTTTCTTT | CASRDPSGNTEAFF
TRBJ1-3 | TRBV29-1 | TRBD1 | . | TGCAGCGTTGTACCAAGGAGAGGGGGGACAGGGGCCGACAACTCTGGAAACACCATATATTTT | CSVVPRRGGTGADNSGNTIYF
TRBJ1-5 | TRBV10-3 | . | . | TGTGCCATCAGTGAGTCGTGGACGGTCAATCAGCCCCAGCATTTT | CAISESWTVNQPQHF
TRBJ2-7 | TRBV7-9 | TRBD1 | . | TGTGCCAGCAGCTTAGCGGGGACAGGAGGGAACGAGCAGTACTTC | CASSLAGTGGNEQYF
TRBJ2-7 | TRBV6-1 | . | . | TGTGCCAGCAACACAGCCGCCTACGAGCAGTACTTC | CASNTAAYEQYF
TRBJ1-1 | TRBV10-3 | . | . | TGTGCCATCAGTGCAGGCTGGGAGAACACTGAAGCTTTCTTT | CAISAGWENTEAFF
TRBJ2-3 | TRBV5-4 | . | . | TGTGCCAGCAGCTTGGAACTACACTCGGATACGCAGTATTTT | CASSLELHSDTQYF
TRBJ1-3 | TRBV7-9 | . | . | TGTGCCAGCAGCTTAGGACAGTTCCCTGGAAACACCATATATTTT | CASSLGQFPGNTIYF